A selection of T cell receptor beta chains follows, all from one sample in a study of OX40 agonist ivuxolimab in advanced cancers. Only in-frame clones appear in the TCRdb table, and some are missing; sequencing was by immunoSEQ multiplex PCR. The table records roughly 70,000 clones, over 80% of them present only once. Sequencing was performed on CD4+ or CD8+ T cells sorted from blood, taken in a trial of the OX40 agonist ivuxolimab. Receptors originate from an adult with an advanced solid tumor such as melanoma, head and neck, liver or kidney cancer. The CDR3 runs from the conserved cysteine through the conserved F or W. Fields, in order: J gene, D gene, clone size, V gene, CDR3 protein, CDR3 DNA. A D gene is named only where the DNA matches it firmly. The size field is filled for only some rows; it gives once, few, many or a size class.

>TRBJ2-7|-|-|TRBV7-6
CASSSSTTYEQYF
TGTGCCAGCAGCTCCAGTACGACCTACGAGCAGTACTTC
>TRBJ2-7|-|-|TRBV5-4
CASSIRDDSYEQYF
TGTGCCAGCAGCATCCGGGACGACTCCTACGAGCAGTACTTC
>TRBJ1-2|TRBD1|-|TRBV27
CASSQGTGFGGYTF
TGTGCCAGCAGTCAAGGGACAGGGTTCGGTGGCTACACCTTC
>TRBJ2-1|TRBD2|-|TRBV19
CASSVGLAGYNEQFF
TGTGCCAGTAGTGTGGGACTAGCGGGGTACAATGAGCAGTTCTTC
>TRBJ1-6|-|-|TRBV27
CATRRLPGSSYNSPLHF
TGTGCCACTCGGCGACTCCCGGGCAGCTCCTATAATTCACCCCTCCACTTT
>TRBJ1-1|TRBD1|-|TRBV28
CASKGAFENTEAFF
TGTGCCAGCAAGGGGGCCTTTGAGAACACTGAAGCTTTCTTT
>TRBJ2-1|-|-|TRBV27
CASGTSSYNEQFF
TGTGCCAGCGGGACCAGCTCCTACAATGAGCAGTTCTTC
>TRBJ1-5|TRBD1|-|TRBV6-6
CASSYSLGGLSQPQHF
TGTGCCAGCAGTTACTCGTTAGGGGGCCTGAGTCAGCCCCAGCATTTT
>TRBJ2-7|-|-|TRBV21-1
CASSKYSPSGKIYEQYF
TGTGCCAGCAGCAAATACAGCCCTAGCGGGAAGATCTACGAGCAGTACTTC
>TRBJ1-1|-|once|TRBV4-3
CASSLSRGLTEAFF
TGCGCCAGCAGCCTCAGCCGGGGGCTCACTGAAGCTTTCTTT
>TRBJ1-1|-|once|TRBV6-1
CASGWGGTYTEAFF
TGTGCCAGCGGGTGGGGGGGCACATACACTGAAGCTTTCTTT
>TRBJ2-1|-|-|TRBV19
CASTPQGGEDNEQFF
TGTGCCAGTACCCCCCAGGGGGGGGAGGACAATGAGCAGTTCTTC
>TRBJ2-7|TRBD1|-|TRBV5-4
CASNLKGQPYGQYF
TGTGCCAGCAACTTAAAGGGACAGCCCTACGGGCAGTACTTC
>TRBJ2-7|TRBD2|-|TRBV7-8
CASSPGTSGLYEQYF
TGTGCCAGCAGCCCCGGGACTAGCGGCCTCTACGAGCAGTACTTC
>TRBJ2-1|-|-|TRBV10-3
CAISEDYSYNEQFF
TGTGCCATCAGTGAGGATTACTCCTACAATGAGCAGTTCTTC
>TRBJ1-2|TRBD1|-|TRBV5-6
CASSAGQVAIDGYTF
TGTGCCAGCAGCGCAGGACAGGTGGCGATCGATGGCTACACCTTC
>TRBJ1-5|TRBD1|-|TRBV6-1
CASSPGQGGQPQHF
TGTGCCAGCAGTCCCGGACAGGGGGGGCAGCCCCAGCATTTT
>TRBJ1-3|TRBD1|-|TRBV6-5
CASSPDRDGNTIYF
TGTGCCAGCAGTCCCGACAGGGATGGAAACACCATATATTTT
>TRBJ2-2|-|-|TRBV27
CASSSLYTNTGELFF
TGTGCCAGCAGTTCACTCTATACTAACACCGGGGAGCTGTTTTTT
>TRBJ1-5|-|once|TRBV21-1
CASRPNTGHQPQHF
TGTGCCAGCAGACCGAATACAGGGCACCAGCCCCAGCATTTT
>TRBJ1-6|-|-|TRBV6-5
CASSYEGDNSPLHF
TGTGCCAGCAGTTACGAGGGGGATAATTCACCCCTCCACTTT
>TRBJ2-1|TRBD2|-|TRBV28
CASTLLAGVFNEQFF
TGTGCCAGCACTCTCCTAGCGGGAGTGTTCAATGAGCAGTTCTTC
>TRBJ1-5|-|-|TRBV6-5
CASSEGDSNQPQHF
TGTGCCAGCAGTGAGGGGGATAGCAATCAGCCCCAGCATTTT
>TRBJ1-1|-|-|TRBV7-9
CASSRNAEAFF
TGTGCCAGCAGTCGTAACGCCGAAGCTTTCTTT
>TRBJ2-1|-|-|TRBV27
CASRGGSPSNEQFF
TGTGCCAGCAGAGGTGGGAGTCCCTCGAATGAGCAGTTCTTC